The 30 T cell receptor beta chains below were found in one sample sequenced in a study of PD-L1 blockade in urothelial cancer. As to time point: pretreatment peripheral blood. Method: immunoSEQ multiplex PCR; TCRdb's copy keeps in-frame clones and lacks some. The top ten clones hold around 14% of a sample with over 30,000 clones, over 75% of them seen once. The sample consisted of PBMCs, taken around atezolizumab (anti-PD-L1) treatment. The receptors here all came from a man in his fifties or sixties with urothelial cancer.

V usage is TRBV2 and J usage is TRBJ1-5; weak D call: TRBD1 (6 bases). Trimming stripped 8 bases from V and 4 bases from J, with 18 bases between. CDR1 and CDR2 (germline): SNHLY, FYNNEI. The CDR3 totals 15 residues. CDR3 nucleotide sequence: TGTGCCAGCTCAGTTTCAGGGGCCCCTAATCAGCCCCAGCATTTT. Residues: CASSVSGAPNQPQHF.

The gene calls are TRBV5-5 and TRBJ1-1; D is unresolved. Germline CDR1 and CDR2: SGHKS and YYEKEE (reference sequence). The CDR3 is 13 amino acids. V lost 0 bases and J 3 bases, leaving 6 bases between the germline ends. The CDR3 here is CASSLEQHTEAFF. CDR3 DNA sequence: TGTGCCAGCAGCTTGGAACAGCACACTGAAGCTTTCTTT.

The chain uses TRBV19 and TRBJ1-5; D possibly corresponds to TRBD1 (6 bases). With 9 bases removed from V and 0 bases from J, the gap between germline ends came to 18 bases. The CDR3 loop spans 16 amino acids. The V gene's germline CDR1 is LNHDA and CDR2 SQIVND (reference sequence). The CDR3: CASSGQKSPSNQPQHF. CDR3 nucleotides: TGTGCCAGCTCTGGACAGAAAAGCCCTAGCAATCAGCCCCAGCATTTT.

The chain couples TRBV9 to TRBJ2-7, with 7 bases that match TRBD1. The junction had 5 bases not matched to a gene; V was cut back by 2 bases and J by 3 bases. This CDR3 is 14 amino acids long. The germline CDR1 and CDR2 sequences are SGDLS and YYNGEE. The CDR3 nucleotides read TGTGCCAGCAGCGTTCGGGACAGTAGCTACGAGCAGTACTTC. The encoded protein is CASSVRDSSYEQYF.

The V and J genes are TRBV11-2 and TRBJ2-3; 9 bases align to TRBD1. CDR1 is SGHAT and CDR2 is FQNNGV in the germline V gene. The CDR3 runs to 16 residues. With V trimmed by 8 bases and J by 5 bases, 14 bases remained unmatched. As DNA, the CDR3 is TGTGCCAGCGTCACGACCGGGACAGGGTTGGGAGATACGCAGTATTTT. Translation gives CASVTTGTGLGDTQYF.

The chain carries TRBV15 and TRBJ2-7; 8 bases are shared with TRBD1. Germline V gene data show CDR1 as LNHNV and CDR2 as YYDKDF (reference sequence). V trimming: 1 base; J trimming: 2 bases; junction bases outside the gene matches: 1. This CDR3 is built from 14 residues. In DNA, the CDR3 is TGTGCCACCAGCAGAGCAGGGGGCCCCTACGAGCAGTACTTC. This sequence encodes CATSRAGGPYEQYF. Looking up the rest from reference TRBV15 and TRBJ2-7 gives the full variable domain: DAMVIQNPRYQVTQFGKPVTLSCSQTLNHNVMYWYQQKSSQAPKLLFHYYDKDFNNEADTPDNFQSRRPNTSFCFLDIRSPGLGDTAMYLCATSRAGGPYEQYFGPGTRLTVT.

This CDR3 reads CASSVRQGNSPLHF. Written as DNA, the CDR3 is TGTGCCAGCAGCGTGAGACAGGGGAATTCACCCCTCCACTTT. The chain employs TRBV2 and TRBJ1-6; 8 nucleotides match TRBD1. V lost 6 bases, J lost 7 bases, and 5 bases stayed unmatched. CDR1 and CDR2 from the germline V gene are SNHLY and FYNNEI. The CDR3 extends over 14 amino acids.

The rearrangement links TRBV6-5 to TRBJ1-1; D might be TRBD1 (5 bases). From germline, CDR1 is MNHEY and CDR2 SVGAGI. The length of the CDR3 is 13 residues. Trimming cost V 5 bases and J 1 base, with 8 bases left between them. The CDR3 loop is CASSLQGNTEAFF. The CDR3 DNA is TGTGCCAGCAGTCTGCAGGGGAACACTGAAGCTTTCTTT.

This clone was counted a few times. The genes are TRBV19 and TRBJ1-1; no clear D. V lost 5 bases and J lost 0, with 7 bases in between. The CDR3 runs to 13 residues. Germline CDR1 reads LNHDA; CDR2 reads SQIVND (reference sequence). CDR3 sequence reads: CASSQALNTEAFF. CDR3 nucleotides: TGTGCCAGTAGTCAGGCCCTGAACACTGAAGCTTTCTTT.

This chain joins TRBV7-3 and TRBJ2-2; 9 nucleotides align to TRBD2. CDR1 and CDR2 from the germline V gene are SGHTA and FQGTGA. This CDR3 is built from 18 residues. The V segment lost 2 bases and the J segment 5 bases; nucleotides outside the gene matches: 12. CDR3 amino acids: CASSLYRGRALGTGELFF. The CDR3 nucleotides are TGTGCCAGCAGCTTATACCGCGGGAGGGCCCTCGGAACCGGGGAGCTGTTTTTT.

This clone has just a few counts. J is TRBJ2-1 and V is TRBV5-6, with 10 bases that match TRBD2. Per the germline V gene, CDR1 is SGHDT and CDR2 is YYEEEE. V gave up 3 bases and J gave up 6 bases; unmatched junction bases: 9. The CDR3 spans 16 residues. The CDR3: CASSWNKLAGLNEQFF. Written as DNA, the CDR3 is TGTGCCAGCAGCTGGAATAAACTAGCGGGACTCAATGAGCAGTTCTTC.

This chain links TRBV6-1 with TRBJ2-2, with D possibly matching TRBD1 (5 bases). V was trimmed by 8 bases and J by 2 bases, leaving 9 bases between them. The CDR3 runs to 13 residues. Germline V gives CDR1 MNHNS, CDR2 SASEGT. The CDR3 DNA follows: TGTGCCAGCGGCCAGGGCAACACCGGGGAGCTGTTTTTT. It yields the protein CASGQGNTGELFF.

The chain is built from TRBV11-2 and TRBJ2-2; 12 bases are a match to TRBD2. Trimming at V came to 10 bases and at J to 2 bases, leaving 14 bases not matched to a gene. CDR1 and CDR2 (germline): SGHAT, FQNNGV. The CDR3 totals 18 residues. Here the CDR3 reads CATRGLAGPLNNTGELFF. The CDR3 coding sequence is TGTGCCACCAGGGGACTAGCGGGCCCCCTTAATAACACCGGGGAGCTGTTTTTT.

The V call is TRBV4-1, the J call TRBJ2-1; unclear D gene. Deletions cut 1 base from V and 4 bases from J, with 14 bases between. The CDR3 spans 16 residues. Germline V lookup: CDR1 MGHRA, CDR2 YSYEKL. CDR3 nucleotide sequence: TGCGCCAGCAGCCAAGTCAATGTCGGGTTTTACAATGAGCAGTTCTTC. Translated, it gives CASSQVNVGFYNEQFF.

This chain joins TRBV11-3 and TRBJ2-3; D may be TRBD2 (6 bases). CDR1 and CDR2 from the germline V gene are SGHNT and YENEEA. V was pared by 1 base and J by 3 bases, with 17 bases between. This CDR3 region has 17 residues. CDR3 bases: TGTGCCAGCAGCTTAGGATCCACTAGCAGGTGGACAGATACGCAGTATTTT. This sequence encodes CASSLGSTSRWTDTQYF.

The genes are TRBV5-1 and TRBJ2-2; possible D gene TRBD1, 5 bases. Trimming took 0 bases from V and 5 from J, leaving 11 bases between them. The germline V gene has CDR1 SGHRS and CDR2 YFSETQ. There are 15 residues in the CDR3. The CDR3 reads CASSLGGEQTGELFF. The CDR3, as DNA: TGCGCCAGCAGCTTGGGGGGCGAGCAAACCGGGGAGCTGTTTTTT.

This chain links TRBV19 with TRBJ2-5; D not resolved. This CDR3 region has 13 residues. CDR1 and CDR2 (germline): LNHDA, SQIVND (reference sequence). Trimming cost V 6 bases and J 4 bases, with 12 bases left between them. The CDR3: CASSSENGETQYF. The CDR3 DNA follows: TGTGCCAGTAGCTCTGAGAATGGAGAGACCCAGTACTTC.

This clone was recorded once. The chain uses TRBV27 and TRBJ1-5, with a weak D call TRBD1 (5 bases). From germline, CDR1 is MNHEY and CDR2 SMNVEV (reference sequence). The CDR3 has 14 residues. Deletions cut 6 bases from V and 5 bases from J, with 14 bases between. The CDR3 nucleotides read TGTGCCAGCAGCCGGTGGGGGAGGGATCAGCCCCAGCATTTT. Amino acids: CASSRWGRDQPQHF.

The gene calls are TRBV28 and TRBJ2-7, with 7 bases fitting TRBD1. The CDR3 sequence is 16 residues long. J was trimmed by 5 bases and V by 1 base; bases with no gene match: 11. CDR1 is MDHEN and CDR2 is SYDVKM in the germline V gene. CDR3 residues: CASSLLLLTGAHEQYF. Here the CDR3 DNA reads TGTGCCAGCAGTTTATTACTACTTACAGGGGCCCACGAGCAGTACTTC.

V usage is TRBV9 and J usage is TRBJ2-2, with TRBD1 matching over 10 bases. CDR1 and CDR2 (germline): SGDLS, YYNGEE. CDR3 length: 14 residues. V lost 5 bases to trimming and J lost 3 bases; unmatched junction nucleotides: 1. The CDR3: CASRGTGDTGELFF. The CDR3 DNA reads as TGTGCCAGCAGGGGGACAGGGGACACCGGGGAGCTGTTTTTT. The full variable domain, in which reference TRBV9 and TRBJ2-2 provide the parts outside the CDR3, is DSGVTQTPKHLITATGQRVTLRCSPRSGDLSVYWYQQSLDQGLQFLIQYYNGEERAKGNILERFSAQQFPDLHSELNLSSLELGDSALYFCASRGTGDTGELFFGEGSRLTVL.

The chain employs TRBV7-6 and TRBJ2-3; TRBD1 is a possible D gene (6 bases). Trimming removed 7 bases at V and 2 bases at J, with 19 bases between. Germline V lookup: CDR1 SGHVS, CDR2 FNYEAQ. This CDR3 is built from 16 residues. This chain's CDR3 is CASTLTGRPFTDTQYF. For the CDR3, the DNA is TGTGCCAGCACGCTAACAGGGCGTCCATTCACAGATACGCAGTATTTT.

On this clone: One end of the junction varies from germline; a read error may be responsible. The chain couples TRBV7-7 to TRBJ2-1; 10 bases agree with TRBD2. Per germline, CDR1 SSHAT and CDR2 FNYEAQ (reference sequence). This CDR3 spans 16 amino acids. DNA of the CDR3: TGTGCTAGCAGCTCCTCGCTAGCGGGAGCCGGCAATGAGCAGTTCTTC. Translation: CASSSSLAGAGNEQFF.

The chain uses TRBV18 and TRBJ1-1; TRBD1 agrees at 7 bases. Germline CDR1 and CDR2: KGHSH and LQKENI. Trimming at V came to 2 bases and at J to 4 bases, leaving 10 bases not matched to a gene. This CDR3 is 16 amino acids long. The CDR3 is CASSPRTGNRGTEAFF. The CDR3 bases are TGTGCCAGCTCACCAAGGACGGGTAACAGGGGCACTGAAGCTTTCTTT.

CDR3 sequence reads: CASSEQVSTNSPLHF. DNA of the CDR3: TGCGCCAGCAGCGAGCAGGTCTCGACTAATTCACCCCTCCACTTT. V usage is TRBV5-1 and J usage is TRBJ1-6; D gene uncertain. The CDR3 consists of 15 residues. V was pared by 4 bases and J by 6 bases, with 14 bases between. Germline V lookup: CDR1 SGHRS, CDR2 YFSETQ.

The V call is TRBV5-1, the J call TRBJ2-7; TRBD1 might be the D (7 bases). V was shortened by 3 bases and J by 2 bases, with 12 bases between the two germline ends. This CDR3 contains 14 residues. Germline V gives CDR1 SGHRS, CDR2 YFSETQ. DNA for the CDR3: TGCGCCAGCAGCTCCCAGGGGGAGGCCTACGAGCAGTACTTC. As protein: CASSSQGEAYEQYF.

This clone was seen only once. This sequence joins TRBV28 and TRBJ2-5; TRBD1 matches 8 bases. The CDR3 spans 14 residues. J gave up 4 bases and V 6 bases, and 7 bases lay outside the gene matches. Germline V gene data show CDR1 as MDHEN and CDR2 as SYDVKM. The CDR3 coding sequence is TGTGCCAGCAGCTGGCAGGGGGCAGGAGAGACCCAGTACTTC. It encodes CASSWQGAGETQYF.

This chain joins TRBV7-2 and TRBJ2-7; the match to TRBD2 covers 7 bases. V was clipped by 7 bases and J by 5 bases; unmatched bases: 14. Germline V gene data show CDR1 as SGHTA and CDR2 as FQGNSA. This CDR3 is built from 15 residues. The CDR3 protein is CASNMGGSGSNEQYF. CDR3 in DNA: TGTGCCAGCAATATGGGAGGTAGCGGGTCTAACGAGCAGTACTTC.

The chain couples TRBV11-3 to TRBJ2-5; TRBD1 aligns across 7 bases. Germline V gene lookup returns CDR1 SGHNT and CDR2 YENEEA. Losses at the gene ends were 3 bases for V and 5 bases for J; bases not matched to a gene: 3. The CDR3 runs 13 residues. The CDR3: CASSFEQGETQYF. The DNA of the CDR3 is TGTGCCAGCAGCTTCGAACAGGGGGAGACCCAGTACTTC. Based on the CDR3 plus reference TRBV11-3 and TRBJ2-5, the full variable domain is EAGVVQSPRYKIIEKKQPVAFWCNPISGHNTLYWYLQNLGQGPELLIRYENEEAVDDSQLPKDRFSAERLKGVDSTLKIQPAELGDSAVYLCASSFEQGETQYFGPGTRLLVL.

The CDR3 protein is CASRPLGQPGTDEQYF. Here the CDR3 DNA reads TGTGCCAGCAGACCCCTGGGACAGCCAGGTACCGACGAGCAGTACTTC. The chain carries TRBV2 and TRBJ2-7; 7 nucleotides agree with TRBD1. CDR1 is SNHLY, CDR2 FYNNEI, per germline. This CDR3 spans 16 amino acids. The V and J ends lost 6 bases and 5 bases, in that order; junction bases with no gene match: 16.

The chain links TRBV5-5 to TRBJ1-4; 9 nucleotides line up with TRBD1. The V and J ends lost 0 bases and 2 bases, in that order; junction bases with no gene match: 5. This CDR3 spans 17 amino acids. Per germline, CDR1 SGHKS and CDR2 YYEKEE (reference sequence). The CDR3 DNA sequence: TGTGCCAGCAGCTTGGGGACAGGGGATTTCACTAATGAAAAACTGTTTTTT. It is translated as CASSLGTGDFTNEKLFF.